The 22 T cell receptor beta chains below were found in one sample sequenced in a study of T-cell memory formation after mild COVID-19. MiXCR was run by TCRdb on the 5' RACE reads, yielding one entry per CDR3 protein. The sample includes hundreds of thousands of distinct CDR3 sequences, over 25% of them seen just once. What was sequenced was PBMCs or a T cell subset sorted from them (not recorded which). The receptor set was obtained from an adult woman who had mild COVID-19 (a few samples of this study predate the infection). Cell type and time point are not known.

This clonotype occurred a few times. The chain has TRBV20-1 and TRBJ1-5, with a tentative D call TRBD1 (5 bases). CDR1 DFQATT and CDR2 SNEGSKA come from the germline V gene (reference sequence). V was pared by 3 bases and J by 2 bases, with 17 bases between. The CDR3 length is 16 residues. The CDR3: CSASSGTSRGNQPQHF. The CDR3 DNA follows: TGCAGTGCTAGTTCCGGGACCTCCAGGGGCAATCAGCCCCAGCATTTT.

This chain links TRBV7-6 with TRBJ2-1, with 8 bases lining up with TRBD1. The CDR3 loop spans 15 amino acids. Looked up from germline, CDR1 is SGHVS and CDR2 is FNYEAQ. Losses at the gene ends were 1 base for V and 4 bases for J; bases not matched to a gene: 3. The CDR3 spells CASSLDGQGYNEQFF. In nucleotides, the CDR3 is TGTGCCAGCAGCTTAGATGGACAGGGTTACAATGAGCAGTTCTTC.

At least ten counts were recorded for this clonotype. The chain links TRBV7-2 to TRBJ2-3; D ambiguous. Trimming shortened V by 8 bases and J by 2 bases, and 14 bases separated the two germline ends. CDR1 and CDR2 (germline): SGHTA, FQGNSA. The CDR3 covers 14 residues. The CDR3 reads CASVMGSYTDTQYF. The CDR3 DNA follows: TGTGCCAGCGTGATGGGTTCTTACACAGATACGCAGTATTTT. Complete variable domain (other parts from reference TRBV7-2 and TRBJ2-3): GAGVSQSPSNKVTEKGKDVELRCDPISGHTALYWYRQSLGQGLEFLIYFQGNSAPDKSGLPSDRFSAERTGGSVSTLTIQRTQQEDSAVYLCASVMGSYTDTQYFGPGTRLTVL.

The rearrangement uses TRBV28 and TRBJ2-3; 10 bases match TRBD2. Per germline, CDR1 MDHEN and CDR2 SYDVKM. J gave up 0 bases and V 4 bases, and 13 bases lay outside the gene matches. The CDR3 sequence is 19 residues long. CDR3 nucleotides: TGTGCCAGCAGTTCACTCGGCACGGGACTAGCGAAAAGCACAGATACGCAGTATTTT. Translated: CASSSLGTGLAKSTDTQYF.

This clonotype came up a few times. The chain has TRBV27 and TRBJ1-1; TRBD1 is a possible D gene (5 bases). CDR1 is MNHEY, CDR2 SMNVEV, per germline (reference sequence). CDR3 length: 13 residues. Trimming stripped 0 bases from V and 7 bases from J, with 9 bases between. Here the CDR3 DNA reads TGTGCCAGCAGTTTATCGGGAAGGGGTGAAGCTTTCTTT. This codes for CASSLSGRGEAFF.

The gene calls are TRBV6-5 and TRBJ2-3; tentatively, D is TRBD1 (5 bases). The germline CDR1 and CDR2 sequences are MNHEY and SVGAGI. Trimming left V 2 bases short and J 0 bases short, with 9 bases between. The CDR3 contains 15 residues. The CDR3 DNA reads as TGTGCCAGCAGTTACCATCGACAGAGCACAGATACGCAGTATTTT. This gives the protein CASSYHRQSTDTQYF.

There are a few counts of this clonotype. The genes are TRBV6-6 and TRBJ2-1; 9 bases map to TRBD2. The length of the CDR3 is 15 residues. J was trimmed by 3 bases and V by 5 bases; bases with no gene match: 5. Germline loops: CDR1 MNHNY, CDR2 SVGAGI (reference sequence). The CDR3 bases are TGTGCCAGCAGTAATAGCGGGAGTTACTACAATGAGCAGTTCTTC. It codes for CASSNSGSYYNEQFF.

The V call is TRBV7-9, the J call TRBJ1-1, with D perhaps TRBD1 (6 bases). Germline CDR1 is SEHNR and CDR2 is FQNEAQ (reference sequence). The CDR3 is made up of 17 amino acids. Trimming stripped 5 bases from V and 0 bases from J, with 19 bases between. The CDR3 protein is CASSGRGGSPLNTEAFF. CDR3 coding DNA: TGTGCCAGCAGCGGAAGGGGGGGGTCGCCTCTGAACACTGAAGCTTTCTTT.

This chain uses TRBV7-9 with TRBJ2-5; TRBD1 or TRBD2 may be the D gene (5 bases each). The CDR3 contains 20 residues. Germline V gene lookup returns CDR1 SEHNR and CDR2 FQNEAQ (reference sequence). Trimming cost V 3 bases and J 3 bases, with 29 bases left between them. This CDR3 is CASSLGTSGPEKPEKETQYF. The CDR3 nucleotides read TGTGCCAGCAGCTTGGGGACCTCCGGGCCAGAGAAACCCGAAAAAGAGACCCAGTACTTC. The variable domain in full, with the rest retrieved from reference TRBV7-9 and TRBJ2-5, is DTGVSQNPRHKITKRGQNVTFRCDPISEHNRLYWYRQTLGQGPEFLTYFQNEAQLEKSRLLSDRFSAERPKGSFSTLEIQRTEQGDSAMYLCASSLGTSGPEKPEKETQYFGPGTRLLVL.

This clonotype was picked up a small number of times. The CDR3 DNA sequence: TGCGCCAGCAGACAAACAGGGGGGACGAACACCGGGGAGCTGTTTTTT. Its protein is CASRQTGGTNTGELFF. This chain links TRBV4-1 with TRBJ2-2; TRBD1 matches 8 bases. CDR1 MGHRA and CDR2 YSYEKL come from the germline V gene. The length of the CDR3 is 16 residues. V shed 6 bases and J 0 bases; nucleotides not matched to a gene: 6.

The CDR3 loop reads CSARVSGSSGNTIYF. The CDR3, as DNA: TGCAGTGCTAGAGTGTCAGGTAGCTCTGGAAACACCATATATTTT. The rearrangement joins TRBV20-1 to TRBJ1-3; D gene uncertain. CDR3 length: 15 residues. Germline V lookup: CDR1 DFQATT, CDR2 SNEGSKA (reference sequence). The V end lost 1 base, the J end lost 0 bases, and 10 bases lay between the germline ends.

As regards this clonotype: One junction end does not reproduce the germline sequence, and a read error may be involved. The chain has TRBV7-2 and TRBJ1-3, with a possible D match to TRBD1 (6 bases). This CDR3 is built from 15 residues. Germline-derived CDR1 and CDR2 are SGHTA and FQGNSA. CDR3 sequence: CASSVATGTGNTIYF. In DNA form, the CDR3 reads TGTGCCAGCAGCGTAGCAACAGGGACTGGAAACACCATATATTTT.

This chain links TRBV7-9 with TRBJ2-7, with D perhaps matching TRBD1 (7 bases). Looked up from germline, CDR1 is SEHNR and CDR2 is FQNEAQ (reference sequence). V was clipped by 4 bases and J by 1 base, with 32 bases between them. The CDR3 runs 21 residues. In nucleotides, the CDR3 is TGTGCCAGCAGCTCCCTGGGACAGCCCACGAAGGGGCTAGCGAGATCCTACGAGCAGTACTTC. This codes for CASSSLGQPTKGLARSYEQYF.

The genes are TRBV27 and TRBJ2-7, with a possible D match to TRBD2 (5 bases). This CDR3 spans 14 amino acids. Trimming shortened V by 6 bases and J by 4 bases, and 16 bases separated the two germline ends. Germline assignment: CDR1 MNHEY and CDR2 SMNVEV (reference sequence). The CDR3 DNA is TGTGCCAGCAGCGTGACATCTAGCAAGTACGAGCAGTACTTC. The encoded protein is CASSVTSSKYEQYF.

The chain combines TRBV7-9 with TRBJ1-1, with TRBD1 matching 10 bases. The V segment lost 5 bases and the J segment 3 bases; nucleotides outside the gene matches: 6. There are 15 residues in the CDR3. Germline V gives CDR1 SEHNR, CDR2 FQNEAQ (reference sequence). The CDR3 DNA sequence: TGTGCCAGCAGCCATCGACAGGGGGCGCACACTGAAGCTTTCTTT. This sequence encodes CASSHRQGAHTEAFF.

This clonotype was counted only a few times. The junction does not match germline at one end; this may be a read error. J is TRBJ2-3 and V is TRBV12-3 or TRBV12-4; 10 nucleotides line up with TRBD2. This CDR3 is 16 amino acids long. The CDR3 DNA reads as TGTGCCAGCAGTCTAGCGGGAGATACAGCCACAGATACGCAGTATTTT. Translated: CASSLAGDTATDTQYF.

This clonotype has at least ten counts. The genes are TRBV7-2 and TRBJ2-7; no reliable D call. With 0 bases removed from V and 0 bases from J, the gap between germline ends came to 6 bases. The CDR3 covers 14 residues. Looked up from germline, CDR1 is SGHTA and CDR2 is FQGNSA. CDR3 sequence: CASSLAHSSYEQYF. The DNA for the CDR3 is TGTGCCAGCAGCTTAGCGCATAGCTCCTACGAGCAGTACTTC. Supplemented by reference TRBV7-2 and TRBJ2-7, the full variable domain reads GAGVSQSPSNKVTEKGKDVELRCDPISGHTALYWYRQSLGQGLEFLIYFQGNSAPDKSGLPSDRFSAERTGGSVSTLTIQRTQQEDSAVYLCASSLAHSSYEQYFGPGTRLTVT.

The gene calls are TRBV7-9 and TRBJ2-3; TRBD2 agrees at 8 bases. CDR3 length: 17 amino acids. In germline, CDR1 is SEHNR, CDR2 FQNEAQ (reference sequence). Trimming cost V 0 bases and J 1 base; bases outside gene matches: 6. CDR3 in DNA: TGTGCCAGCAGCTTAGCGCGGGCGGGGGGACGCACAGATACGCAGTATTTT. It codes for CASSLARAGGRTDTQYF.

V gene TRBV20-1 combines with J gene TRBJ2-1; D may be TRBD1 (6 bases). CDR1 and CDR2 from the germline V gene are DFQATT and SNEGSKA (reference sequence). Deletions cut 3 bases from V and 5 bases from J, with 11 bases between. CDR3 length: 13 residues. The CDR3 DNA follows: TGCAGTGCTAGTGAACAGGGAGACAATGAGCAGTTCTTC. Amino acid sequence: CSASEQGDNEQFF.

This clonotype was seen a handful of times. This chain links TRBV5-6 with TRBJ2-7, with 10 bases identical to TRBD2. This CDR3 has 16 residues. Germline loops: CDR1 SGHDT, CDR2 YYEEEE. Trimming cost V 1 base and J 3 bases; bases outside gene matches: 7. The CDR3 DNA reads TGTGCCAGCAGCTTGTTGGGGACTAGCGAGGACTACGAGCAGTACTTC. Residues: CASSLLGTSEDYEQYF.

This clonotype has a single count. The chain carries TRBV7-9 and TRBJ2-7, with TRBD1 as a possible D gene (6 bases). The CDR3 contains 15 residues. Germline-derived CDR1 and CDR2 are SEHNR and FQNEAQ (reference sequence). V shed 4 bases and J shed 2 bases, with 15 bases lying between them. The chain's CDR3 is CASSYRDTSTYEQYF. DNA of the CDR3: TGTGCCAGCAGCTACCGGGACACCTCGACCTACGAGCAGTACTTC. Combining the CDR3 with reference TRBV7-9 and TRBJ2-7 gives the whole variable domain DTGVSQNPRHKITKRGQNVTFRCDPISEHNRLYWYRQTLGQGPEFLTYFQNEAQLEKSRLLSDRFSAERPKGSFSTLEIQRTEQGDSAMYLCASSYRDTSTYEQYFGPGTRLTVT.

The chain carries TRBV28 and TRBJ2-3, with D hard to call. The CDR3 is 13 amino acids. Germline CDR1 is MDHEN and CDR2 is SYDVKM. Trimming pared 5 bases from V and 9 bases from J, leaving 15 bases between. The CDR3 sequence is CASSLTPWATQYF. The DNA of the CDR3 is TGTGCCAGCAGTCTCACTCCGTGGGCCACGCAGTATTTT. Full variable domain (missing parts from reference TRBV28 and TRBJ2-3): DVKVTQSSRYLVKRTGEKVFLECVQDMDHENMFWYRQDPGLGLRLIYFSYDVKMKEKGDIPEGYSVSREKKERFSLILESASTNQTSMYLCASSLTPWATQYFGPGTRLTVL.